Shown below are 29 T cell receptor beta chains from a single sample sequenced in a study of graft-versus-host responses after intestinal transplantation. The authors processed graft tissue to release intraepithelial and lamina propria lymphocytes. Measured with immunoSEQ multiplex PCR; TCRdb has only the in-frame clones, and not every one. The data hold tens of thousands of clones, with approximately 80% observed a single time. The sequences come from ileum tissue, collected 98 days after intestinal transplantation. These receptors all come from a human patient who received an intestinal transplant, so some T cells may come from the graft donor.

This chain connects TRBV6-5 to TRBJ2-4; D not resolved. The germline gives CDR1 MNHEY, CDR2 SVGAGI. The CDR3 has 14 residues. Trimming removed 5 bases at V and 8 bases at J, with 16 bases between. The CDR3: CASSERRPLDIQYF. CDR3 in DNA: TGTGCCAGCAGTGAACGGAGACCACTTGACATTCAGTACTTC.

CDR3 DNA: TGCGCCAGCCGGCCGACGCACCGTCGAAACATTCAGTACTTC. Its protein is CASRPTHRRNIQYF. The chain joins TRBV5-1 to TRBJ2-4; no clear D gene. The CDR3 contains 14 residues. Trimming took 7 bases from V and 6 from J, leaving 17 bases between them. In germline, CDR1 is SGHRS, CDR2 YFSETQ.

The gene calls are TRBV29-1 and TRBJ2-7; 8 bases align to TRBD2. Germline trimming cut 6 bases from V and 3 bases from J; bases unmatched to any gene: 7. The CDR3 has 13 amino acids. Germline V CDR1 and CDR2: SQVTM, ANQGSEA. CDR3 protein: CSVSTGGDYEQYF. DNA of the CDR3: TGCAGCGTCTCCACGGGGGGGGACTACGAGCAGTACTTC.

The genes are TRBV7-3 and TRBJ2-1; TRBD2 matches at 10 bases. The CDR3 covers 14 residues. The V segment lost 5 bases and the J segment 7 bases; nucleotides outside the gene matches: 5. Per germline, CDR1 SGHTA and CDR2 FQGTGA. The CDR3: CASSSSGGMNEQFF. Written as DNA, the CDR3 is TGTGCCAGCAGCAGTAGCGGGGGGATGAATGAGCAGTTCTTC.

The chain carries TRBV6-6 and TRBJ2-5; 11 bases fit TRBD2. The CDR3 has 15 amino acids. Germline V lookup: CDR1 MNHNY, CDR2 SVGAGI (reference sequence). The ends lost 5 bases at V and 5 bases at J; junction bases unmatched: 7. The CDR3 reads CASSNRLAGRETQYF. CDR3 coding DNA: TGTGCCAGCAGTAATAGACTAGCGGGGAGGGAGACCCAGTACTTC.

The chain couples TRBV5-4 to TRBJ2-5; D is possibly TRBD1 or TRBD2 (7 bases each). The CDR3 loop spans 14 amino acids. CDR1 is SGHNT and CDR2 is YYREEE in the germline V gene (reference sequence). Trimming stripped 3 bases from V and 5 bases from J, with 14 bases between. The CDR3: CASSSTGEGETQYF. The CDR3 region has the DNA TGTGCCAGCAGCTCAACAGGGGAGGGGGAGACCCAGTACTTC.

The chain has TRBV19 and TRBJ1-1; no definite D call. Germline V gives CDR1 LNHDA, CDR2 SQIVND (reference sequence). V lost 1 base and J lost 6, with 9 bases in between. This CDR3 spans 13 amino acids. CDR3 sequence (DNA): TGTGCCAGTAGTATAGGGTTATCGGCTGAAGCTTTCTTT. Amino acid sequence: CASSIGLSAEAFF.

The CDR3 protein is CASSARSYTGELFF. Here the CDR3 DNA reads TGTGCCAGCAGCGCCCGTTCCTACACCGGGGAGCTGTTTTTT. This rearrangement joins TRBV9 to TRBJ2-2; D is uncertain. Deletions cut 3 bases from V and 3 bases from J, with 9 bases between. Germline assignment: CDR1 SGDLS and CDR2 YYNGEE. This CDR3 is 14 amino acids long.

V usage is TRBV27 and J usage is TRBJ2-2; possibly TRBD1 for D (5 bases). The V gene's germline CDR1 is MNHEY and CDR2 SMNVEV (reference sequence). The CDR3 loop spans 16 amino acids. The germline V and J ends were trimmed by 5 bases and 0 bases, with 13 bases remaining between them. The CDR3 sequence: CASSPDMESNTGELFF. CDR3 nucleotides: TGTGCCAGCAGTCCGGACATGGAATCGAACACCGGGGAGCTGTTTTTT.

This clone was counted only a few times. CDR3 bases: TGTGCCAGTAGTATTCCCGCCTCGGGCCTAAGCCGCTACACCTTC. Its protein product is CASSIPASGLSRYTF. The chain couples TRBV19 to TRBJ1-2, with D hard to call. The V and J ends lost 3 bases and 9 bases respectively, with 20 bases between them. The CDR3 contains 15 residues. The germline V gene encodes CDR1 LNHDA and CDR2 SQIVND (reference sequence).

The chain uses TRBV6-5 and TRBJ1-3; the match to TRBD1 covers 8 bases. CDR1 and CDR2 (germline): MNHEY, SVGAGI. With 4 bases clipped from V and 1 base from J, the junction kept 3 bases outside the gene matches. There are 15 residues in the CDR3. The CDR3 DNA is TGTGCCAGCAGTTTACAGGGGGGTTCTGGAAACACCATATATTTT. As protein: CASSLQGGSGNTIYF.

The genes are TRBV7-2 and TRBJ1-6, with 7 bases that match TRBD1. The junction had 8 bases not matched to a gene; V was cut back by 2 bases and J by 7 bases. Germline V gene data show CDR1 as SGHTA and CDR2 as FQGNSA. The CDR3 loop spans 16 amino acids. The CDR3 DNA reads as TGTGCCAGCAGCTTAACGAGGGGGCTTGGGAATTCACCCCTCCACTTT. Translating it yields CASSLTRGLGNSPLHF. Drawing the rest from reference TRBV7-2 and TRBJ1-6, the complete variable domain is GAGVSQSPSNKVTEKGKDVELRCDPISGHTALYWYRQSLGQGLEFLIYFQGNSAPDKSGLPSDRFSAERTGGSVSTLTIQRTQQEDSAVYLCASSLTRGLGNSPLHFGNGTRLTVT.

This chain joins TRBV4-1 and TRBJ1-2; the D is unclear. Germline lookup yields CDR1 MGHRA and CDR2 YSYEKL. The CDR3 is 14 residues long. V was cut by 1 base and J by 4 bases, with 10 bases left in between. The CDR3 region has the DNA TGCGCCAGCAGCCAAGTGAACACCTTCTATGGCTACACCTTC. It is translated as CASSQVNTFYGYTF.

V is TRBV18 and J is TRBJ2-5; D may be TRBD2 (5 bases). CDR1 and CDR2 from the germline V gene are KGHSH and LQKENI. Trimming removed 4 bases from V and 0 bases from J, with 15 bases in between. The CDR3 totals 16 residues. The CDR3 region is CASSLGREADQETQYF. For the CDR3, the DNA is TGTGCCAGCTCACTCGGACGAGAAGCGGACCAAGAGACCCAGTACTTC.

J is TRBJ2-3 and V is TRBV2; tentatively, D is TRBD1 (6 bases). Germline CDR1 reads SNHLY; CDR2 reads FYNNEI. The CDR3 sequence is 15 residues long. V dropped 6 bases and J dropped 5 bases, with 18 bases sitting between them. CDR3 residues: CASSTGTWIEDTQYF. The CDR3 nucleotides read TGTGCCAGCAGCACCGGGACATGGATTGAAGATACGCAGTATTTT.

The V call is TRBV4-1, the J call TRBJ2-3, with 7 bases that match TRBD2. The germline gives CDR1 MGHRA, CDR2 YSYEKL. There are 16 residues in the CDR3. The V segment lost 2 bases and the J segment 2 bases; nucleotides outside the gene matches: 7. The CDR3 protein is CASSQSQAGLTDTQYF. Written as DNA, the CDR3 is TGCGCCAGCAGCCAATCCCAAGCGGGGCTCACAGATACGCAGTATTTT.

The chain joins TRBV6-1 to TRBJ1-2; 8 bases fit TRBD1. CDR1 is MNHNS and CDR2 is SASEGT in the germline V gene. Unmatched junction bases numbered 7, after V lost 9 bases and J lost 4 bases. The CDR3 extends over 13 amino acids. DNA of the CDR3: TGTGCCAGTCTGACAGGGGCCTTCTATGGCTACACCTTC. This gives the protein CASLTGAFYGYTF.

The CDR3 loop is CASSQAGTGRYEQYF. The CDR3 DNA follows: TGCGCCAGCAGCCAAGCAGGGACAGGACGATACGAGCAGTACTTC. The chain couples TRBV4-1 to TRBJ2-7, with TRBD1 matching over 8 bases. CDR1 is MGHRA and CDR2 is YSYEKL in the germline V gene. This CDR3 comprises 15 residues. Trimming at V came to 1 base and at J to 4 bases, leaving 6 bases not matched to a gene.

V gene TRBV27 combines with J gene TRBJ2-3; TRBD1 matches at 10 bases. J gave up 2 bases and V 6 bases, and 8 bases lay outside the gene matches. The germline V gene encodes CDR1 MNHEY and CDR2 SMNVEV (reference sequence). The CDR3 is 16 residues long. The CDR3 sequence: CASSWGQGRLTDTQYF. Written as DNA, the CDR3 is TGTGCCAGCAGCTGGGGACAGGGGCGACTCACAGATACGCAGTATTTT.

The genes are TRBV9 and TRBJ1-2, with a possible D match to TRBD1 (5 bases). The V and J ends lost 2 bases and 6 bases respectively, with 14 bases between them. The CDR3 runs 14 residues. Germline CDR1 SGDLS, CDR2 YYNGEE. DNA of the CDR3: TGTGCCAGCAGCGTGGGTGGGGCGCGAGATGGCTACACCTTC. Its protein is CASSVGGARDGYTF.

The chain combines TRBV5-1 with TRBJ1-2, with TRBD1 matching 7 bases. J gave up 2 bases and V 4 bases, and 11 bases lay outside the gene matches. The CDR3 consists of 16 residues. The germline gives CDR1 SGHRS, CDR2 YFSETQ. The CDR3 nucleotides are TGCGCCAGCAGCACCGGACAGGCGATGCCAAACTATGGCTACACCTTC. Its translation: CASSTGQAMPNYGYTF. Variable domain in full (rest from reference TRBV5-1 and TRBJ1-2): KAGVTQTPRYLIKTRGQQVTLSCSPISGHRSVSWYQQTPGQGLQFLFEYFSETQRNKGNFPGRFSGRQFSNSRSEMNVSTLELGDSALYLCASSTGQAMPNYGYTFGSGTRLTVV.

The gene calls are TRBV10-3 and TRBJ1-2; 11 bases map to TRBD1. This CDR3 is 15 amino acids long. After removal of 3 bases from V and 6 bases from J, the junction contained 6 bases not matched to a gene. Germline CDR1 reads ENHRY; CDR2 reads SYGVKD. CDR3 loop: CAISEAPGQGDGYTF. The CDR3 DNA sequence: TGTGCCATCAGTGAAGCACCGGGACAGGGGGATGGCTACACCTTC.

The DNA for the CDR3 is TGTGCCAGTTCCCCCGGGGGCTATAACAATCAGCCCCAGCATTTT. This gives the protein CASSPGGYNNQPQHF. The chain has TRBV18 and TRBJ1-5, with D tentatively TRBD1 (6 bases). Trimming removed 9 bases at V and 3 bases at J, with 18 bases between. Germline V gene lookup returns CDR1 KGHSH and CDR2 LQKENI. The CDR3 has 15 residues. The entire variable domain, with the rest obtained from reference TRBV18 and TRBJ1-5, is as follows: NAGVMQNPRHLVRRRGQEARLRCSPMKGHSHVYWYRQLPEEGLKFMVYLQKENIIDESGMPKERFSAEFPKEGPSILRIQQVVRGDSAAYFCASSPGGYNNQPQHFGDGTRLSIL.

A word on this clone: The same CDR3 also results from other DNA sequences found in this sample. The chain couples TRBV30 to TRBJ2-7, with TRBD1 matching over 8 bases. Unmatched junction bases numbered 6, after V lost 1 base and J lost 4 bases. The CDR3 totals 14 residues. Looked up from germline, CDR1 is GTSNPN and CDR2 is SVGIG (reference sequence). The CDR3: CAWSAGTGDYEQYF. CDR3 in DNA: TGTGCCTGGAGTGCCGGGACAGGTGATTACGAGCAGTACTTC. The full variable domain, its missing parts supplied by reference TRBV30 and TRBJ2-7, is SQTIHQWPATLVQPVGSPLSLECTVEGTSNPNLYWYRQAAGRGLQLLFYSVGIGQISSEVPQNLSASRPQDRQFILSSKKLLLSDSGFYLCAWSAGTGDYEQYFGPGTRLTVT.

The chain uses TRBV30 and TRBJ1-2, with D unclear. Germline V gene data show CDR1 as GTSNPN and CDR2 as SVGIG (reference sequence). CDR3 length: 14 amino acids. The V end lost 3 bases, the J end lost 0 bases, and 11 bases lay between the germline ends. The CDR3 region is CAWRGSLANYGYTF. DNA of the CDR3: TGTGCCTGGAGAGGATCCCTAGCTAACTATGGCTACACCTTC.

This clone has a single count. This CDR3 reads CASRTAGQETQYF. Written as DNA, the CDR3 is TGCGCCAGCCGGACGGCGGGGCAAGAGACCCAGTACTTC. This chain joins TRBV10-2 and TRBJ2-5; D may be TRBD2 (6 bases). This CDR3 comprises 13 residues. The V end lost 8 bases, the J end lost 2 bases, and 12 bases lay between the germline ends. CDR1 is WSHSY and CDR2 is SAAADI in the germline V gene.

CDR3 bases: TGTGCCAGCAGTGCCCTCTTCGGGGTCTATGGCTACACCTTC. Translated: CASSALFGVYGYTF. The chain couples TRBV2 to TRBJ1-2; D ambiguous. Germline-derived CDR1 and CDR2 are SNHLY and FYNNEI. V lost 4 bases to trimming and J lost 4 bases, with 13 bases between them. The CDR3 is 14 residues long.

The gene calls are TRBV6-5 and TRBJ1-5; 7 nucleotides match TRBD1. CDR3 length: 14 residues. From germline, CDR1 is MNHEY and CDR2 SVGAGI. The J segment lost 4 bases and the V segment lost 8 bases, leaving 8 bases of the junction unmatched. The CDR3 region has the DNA TGTGCCAGCGGGATGGACAGGCAGAATCAGCCCCAGCATTTT. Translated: CASGMDRQNQPQHF.

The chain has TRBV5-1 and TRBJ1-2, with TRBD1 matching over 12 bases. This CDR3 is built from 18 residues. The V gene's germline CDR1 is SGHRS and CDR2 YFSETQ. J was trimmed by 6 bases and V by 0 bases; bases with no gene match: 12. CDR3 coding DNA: TGCGCCAGCAGCTTGGCTACGTGGGACAGGGGGCTAGGTGATGGCTACACCTTC. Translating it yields CASSLATWDRGLGDGYTF.